This TCR beta chain was captured in a study of blood T cell repertoires in COVID-19. Across the whole study: Material from acute and convalescent COVID-19 was sourced from the United States, Italy and Spain. Sources were T cells, B-cell-depleted T cells, or PBMCs; the material itself was cDNA or gDNA.

This study enrolled people aged about 18 to 100 from about two dozen US geographic areas. Trimming removed 3 bases at V and 0 bases at J, with 12 bases between. Per the germline V gene, CDR1 is SNHLY and CDR2 is FYNNEI. This CDR3 contains 16 residues. Per the authors' pipeline: By means of reference gene primer amplification, nucleated cell counts were estimated. Profiling relied on immunoSEQ multiplex PCR, and the TCRdb table lists in-frame clones only, not all of them. The V and J calls and clone size come from that table; D and trimming were worked out from the DNA. The table lists about 200,000 clones, around 81% of them singletons.

The specimen sequenced was PBMCs or T cells enriched from blood (not recorded which). The TCR comes from a woman between 45 and 65 years old with acute COVID-19. The V call is TRBV2, the J call TRBJ1-3; D call uncertain. In DNA form, the CDR3 reads TGTGCCAGCAGTGACCCCCCCTACTTCTCTGGAAACACCATATATTTT. This codes for CASSDPPYFSGNTIYF.